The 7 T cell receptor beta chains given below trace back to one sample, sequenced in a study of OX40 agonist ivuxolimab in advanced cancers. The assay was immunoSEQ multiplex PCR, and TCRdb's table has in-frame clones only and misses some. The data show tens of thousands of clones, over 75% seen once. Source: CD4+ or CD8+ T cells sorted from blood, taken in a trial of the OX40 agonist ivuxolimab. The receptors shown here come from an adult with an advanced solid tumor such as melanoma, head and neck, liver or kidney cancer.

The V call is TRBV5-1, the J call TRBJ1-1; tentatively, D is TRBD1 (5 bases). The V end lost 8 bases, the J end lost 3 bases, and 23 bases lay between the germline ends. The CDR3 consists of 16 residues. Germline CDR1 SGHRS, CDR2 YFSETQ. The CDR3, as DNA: TGCGCCAGTATGGGCGGGGCGCGGGGAAAGGACACTGAAGCTTTCTTT. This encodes CASMGGARGKDTEAFF.

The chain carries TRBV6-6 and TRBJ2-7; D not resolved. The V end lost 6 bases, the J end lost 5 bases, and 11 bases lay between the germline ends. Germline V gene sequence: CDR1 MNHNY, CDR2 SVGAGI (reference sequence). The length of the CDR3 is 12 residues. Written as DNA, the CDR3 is TGTGCCAGCAGCGAGAGGCTTAACGAGCAGTACTTC. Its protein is CASSERLNEQYF.

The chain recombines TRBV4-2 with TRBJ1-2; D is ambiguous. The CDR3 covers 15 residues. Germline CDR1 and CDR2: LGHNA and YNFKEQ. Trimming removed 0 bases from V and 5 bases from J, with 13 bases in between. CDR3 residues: CASSQDRVALYGYTF. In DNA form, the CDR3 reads TGTGCCAGCAGCCAAGATCGGGTAGCGCTTTATGGCTACACCTTC.

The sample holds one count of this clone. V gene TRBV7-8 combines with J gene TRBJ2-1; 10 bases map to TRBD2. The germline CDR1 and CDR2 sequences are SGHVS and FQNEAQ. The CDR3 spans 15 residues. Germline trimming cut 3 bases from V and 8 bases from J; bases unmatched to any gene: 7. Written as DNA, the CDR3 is TGTGCCAGCAGCTTCAGCCTAGCGGGAGCCCATGAGCAGTTCTTC. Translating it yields CASSFSLAGAHEQFF. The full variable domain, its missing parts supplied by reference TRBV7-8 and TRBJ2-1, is GAGVSQSPRYKVAKRGQDVALRCDPISGHVSLFWYQQALGQGPEFLTYFQNEAQLDKSGLPSDRFFAERPEGSVSTLKIQRTQQEDSAVYLCASSFSLAGAHEQFFGPGTRLTVL.

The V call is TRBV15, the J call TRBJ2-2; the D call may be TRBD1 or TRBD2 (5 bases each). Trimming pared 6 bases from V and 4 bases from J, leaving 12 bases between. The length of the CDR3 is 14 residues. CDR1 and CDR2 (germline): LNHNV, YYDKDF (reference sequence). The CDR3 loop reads CATRGRGGTGELFF. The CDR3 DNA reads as TGTGCCACCAGGGGACGGGGTGGCACCGGGGAGCTGTTTTTT. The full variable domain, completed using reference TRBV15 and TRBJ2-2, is DAMVIQNPRYQVTQFGKPVTLSCSQTLNHNVMYWYQQKSSQAPKLLFHYYDKDFNNEADTPDNFQSRRPNTSFCFLDIRSPGLGDTAMYLCATRGRGGTGELFFGEGSRLTVL.

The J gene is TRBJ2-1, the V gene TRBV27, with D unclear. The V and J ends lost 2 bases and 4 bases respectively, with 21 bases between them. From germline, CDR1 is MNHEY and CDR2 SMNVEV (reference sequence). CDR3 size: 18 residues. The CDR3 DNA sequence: TGTGCCAGCAGTTTACGGACGCTCGGCAGCCTCGGATACAATGAGCAGTTCTTC. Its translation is CASSLRTLGSLGYNEQFF.

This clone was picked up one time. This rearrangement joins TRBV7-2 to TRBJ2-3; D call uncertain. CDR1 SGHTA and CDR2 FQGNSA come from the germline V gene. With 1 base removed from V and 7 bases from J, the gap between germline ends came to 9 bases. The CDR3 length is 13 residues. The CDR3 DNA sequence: TGTGCCAGCAGCTTAGGGGTTCACAATACGCAGTATTTT. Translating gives CASSLGVHNTQYF.